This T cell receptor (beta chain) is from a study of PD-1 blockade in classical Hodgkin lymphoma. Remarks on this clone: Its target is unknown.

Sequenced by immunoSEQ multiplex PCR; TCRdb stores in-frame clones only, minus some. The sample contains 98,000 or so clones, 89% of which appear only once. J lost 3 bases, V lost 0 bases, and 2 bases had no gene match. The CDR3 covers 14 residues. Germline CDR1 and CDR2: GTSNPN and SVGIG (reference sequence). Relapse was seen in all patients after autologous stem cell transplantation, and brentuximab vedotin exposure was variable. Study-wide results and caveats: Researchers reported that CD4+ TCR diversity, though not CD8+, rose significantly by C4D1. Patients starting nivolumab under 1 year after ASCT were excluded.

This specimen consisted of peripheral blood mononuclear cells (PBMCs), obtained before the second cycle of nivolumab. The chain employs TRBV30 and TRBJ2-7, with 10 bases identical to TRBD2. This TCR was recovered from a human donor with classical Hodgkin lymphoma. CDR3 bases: TGTGCCTGGAGTGTGGCTAGCGGGAGCTACGAGCAGTACTTC. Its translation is CAWSVASGSYEQYF.